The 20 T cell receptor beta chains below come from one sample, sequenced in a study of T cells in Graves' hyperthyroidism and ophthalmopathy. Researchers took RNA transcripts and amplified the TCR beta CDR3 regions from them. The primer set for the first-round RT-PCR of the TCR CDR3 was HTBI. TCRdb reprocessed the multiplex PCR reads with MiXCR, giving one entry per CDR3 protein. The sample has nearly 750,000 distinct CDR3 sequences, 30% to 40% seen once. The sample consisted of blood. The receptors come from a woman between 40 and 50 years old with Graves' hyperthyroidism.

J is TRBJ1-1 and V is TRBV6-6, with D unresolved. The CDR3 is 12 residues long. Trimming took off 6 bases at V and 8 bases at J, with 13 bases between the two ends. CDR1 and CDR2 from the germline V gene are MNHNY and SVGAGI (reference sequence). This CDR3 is CASSKVREEAFF. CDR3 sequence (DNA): TGTGCCAGCAGCAAAGTGAGAGAAGAAGCTTTCTTT.

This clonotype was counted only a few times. The CDR3 bases are TGTGCCAGTAGTAATGGTTTGGACTATGGCTACACCTTC. Encoded protein: CASSNGLDYGYTF. The chain uses TRBV19 and TRBJ1-2; D gene ambiguous. CDR1 is LNHDA and CDR2 is SQIVND in the germline V gene (reference sequence). The CDR3 runs to 13 residues. Trimming took off 4 bases at V and 3 bases at J, with 9 bases between the two ends. The full variable domain, in which reference TRBV19 and TRBJ1-2 provide the parts outside the CDR3, is DGGITQSPKYLFRKEGQNVTLSCEQNLNHDAMYWYRQDPGQGLRLIYYSQIVNDFQKGDIAEGYSVSREKKESFPLTVTSAQKNPTAFYLCASSNGLDYGYTFGSGTRLTVV.

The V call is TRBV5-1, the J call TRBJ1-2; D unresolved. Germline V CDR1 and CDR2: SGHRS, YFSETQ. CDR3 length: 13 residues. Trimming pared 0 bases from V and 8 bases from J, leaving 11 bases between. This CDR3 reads CASSLGPDLGYTF. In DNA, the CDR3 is TGCGCCAGCAGCTTGGGACCTGATTTGGGCTACACCTTC. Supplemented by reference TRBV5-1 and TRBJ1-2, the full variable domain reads KAGVTQTPRYLIKTRGQQVTLSCSPISGHRSVSWYQQTPGQGLQFLFEYFSETQRNKGNFPGRFSGRQFSNSRSEMNVSTLELGDSALYLCASSLGPDLGYTFGSGTRLTVV.

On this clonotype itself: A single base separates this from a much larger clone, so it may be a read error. In DNA, the CDR3 is TGTGCCAGTAGCACCGGACAGGGATTCTATGGCTACGCCTTC. Translation: CASSTGQGFYGYAF. The V gene is TRBV19, the J gene TRBJ1-2; the match to TRBD1 covers 8 bases. The germline CDR1 and CDR2 sequences are LNHDA and SQIVND (reference sequence). The CDR3 loop spans 14 amino acids.

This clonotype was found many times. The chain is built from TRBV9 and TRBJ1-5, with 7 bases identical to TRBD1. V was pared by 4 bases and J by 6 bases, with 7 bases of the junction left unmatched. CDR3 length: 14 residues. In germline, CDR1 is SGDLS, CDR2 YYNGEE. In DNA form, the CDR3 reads TGTGCCAGCAGCCCAGACAGGGCAGGTCAGCCCCAGCATTTT. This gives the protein CASSPDRAGQPQHF. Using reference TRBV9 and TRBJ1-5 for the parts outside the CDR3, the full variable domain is DSGVTQTPKHLITATGQRVTLRCSPRSGDLSVYWYQQSLDQGLQFLIQYYNGEERAKGNILERFSAQQFPDLHSELNLSSLELGDSALYFCASSPDRAGQPQHFGDGTRLSIL.

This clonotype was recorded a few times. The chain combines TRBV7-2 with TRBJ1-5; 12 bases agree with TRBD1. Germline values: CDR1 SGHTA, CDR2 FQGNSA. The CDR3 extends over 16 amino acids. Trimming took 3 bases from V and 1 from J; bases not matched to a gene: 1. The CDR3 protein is CASSFGTGGSNQPQHF. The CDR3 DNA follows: TGTGCCAGCAGCTTCGGGACAGGGGGCAGCAATCAGCCCCAGCATTTT. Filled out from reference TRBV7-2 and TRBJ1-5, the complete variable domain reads GAGVSQSPSNKVTEKGKDVELRCDPISGHTALYWYRQSLGQGLEFLIYFQGNSAPDKSGLPSDRFSAERTGGSVSTLTIQRTQQEDSAVYLCASSFGTGGSNQPQHFGDGTRLSIL.

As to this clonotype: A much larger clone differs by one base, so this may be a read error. The CDR3 sequence: CARSRTDGNQPQHF. The CDR3 DNA reads as TGTGCCAGGAGTCGGACAGACGGCAATCAGCCCCAGCATTTT. The chain uses TRBV28 and TRBJ1-5, with D possibly matching TRBD1 (6 bases). CDR1 MDHEN and CDR2 SYDVKM come from the germline V gene. This CDR3 is 14 amino acids long. Trimming shortened V by 9 bases and J by 2 bases, and 14 bases separated the two germline ends.

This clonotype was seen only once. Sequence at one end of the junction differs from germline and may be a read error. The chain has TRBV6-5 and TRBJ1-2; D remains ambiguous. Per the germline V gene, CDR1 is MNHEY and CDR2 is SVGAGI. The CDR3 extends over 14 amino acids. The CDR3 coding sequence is TGTACCAGCAGCCCCCCCACCCGGTCGAATGGCTACACCTTC. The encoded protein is CTSSPPTRSNGYTF.

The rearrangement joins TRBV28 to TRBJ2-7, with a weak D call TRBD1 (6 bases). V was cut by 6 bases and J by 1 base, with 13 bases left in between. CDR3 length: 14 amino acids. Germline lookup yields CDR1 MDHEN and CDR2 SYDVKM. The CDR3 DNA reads TGTGCCAGCAGGCCTGGACAGCGGTCCTACGAGCAGTACTTC. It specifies CASRPGQRSYEQYF.

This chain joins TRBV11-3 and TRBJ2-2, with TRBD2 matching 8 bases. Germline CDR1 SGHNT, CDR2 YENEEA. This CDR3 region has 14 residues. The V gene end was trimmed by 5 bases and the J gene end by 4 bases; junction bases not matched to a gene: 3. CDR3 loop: CASSQAGVTGELFF. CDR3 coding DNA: TGTGCCAGCAGCCAAGCGGGGGTCACCGGGGAGCTGTTTTTT.

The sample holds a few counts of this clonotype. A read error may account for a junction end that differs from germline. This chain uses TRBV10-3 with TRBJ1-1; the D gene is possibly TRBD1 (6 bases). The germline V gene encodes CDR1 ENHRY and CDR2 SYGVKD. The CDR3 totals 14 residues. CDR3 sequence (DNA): TGTGCCAGCAGTCGCTCAAGACAGGCGGGTGAAGCTTTCTTT. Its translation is CASSRSRQAGEAFF.

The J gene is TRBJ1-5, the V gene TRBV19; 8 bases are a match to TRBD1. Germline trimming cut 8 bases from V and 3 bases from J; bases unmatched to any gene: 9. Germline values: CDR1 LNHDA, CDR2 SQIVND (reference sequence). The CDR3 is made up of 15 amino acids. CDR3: CASSTGDRFNQPQHF. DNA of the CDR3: TGTGCCAGTTCGACAGGGGACCGATTCAATCAGCCCCAGCATTTT.

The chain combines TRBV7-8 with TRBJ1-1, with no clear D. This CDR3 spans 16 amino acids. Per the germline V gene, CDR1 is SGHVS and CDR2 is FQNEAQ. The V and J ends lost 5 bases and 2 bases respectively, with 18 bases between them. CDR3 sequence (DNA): TGTGCCAGCAGCCCCCATTCCGGAGCGTCAAACACTGAAGCTTTCTTT. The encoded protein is CASSPHSGASNTEAFF. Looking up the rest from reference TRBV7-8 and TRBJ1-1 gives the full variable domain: GAGVSQSPRYKVAKRGQDVALRCDPISGHVSLFWYQQALGQGPEFLTYFQNEAQLDKSGLPSDRFFAERPEGSVSTLKIQRTQQEDSAVYLCASSPHSGASNTEAFFGQGTRLTVV.

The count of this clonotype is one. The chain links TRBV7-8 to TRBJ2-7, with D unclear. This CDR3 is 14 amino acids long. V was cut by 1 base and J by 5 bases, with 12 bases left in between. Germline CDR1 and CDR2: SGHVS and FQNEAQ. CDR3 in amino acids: CASSLEAGTHEQYF. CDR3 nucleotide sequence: TGTGCCAGCAGCTTAGAGGCTGGTACTCACGAGCAGTACTTC.

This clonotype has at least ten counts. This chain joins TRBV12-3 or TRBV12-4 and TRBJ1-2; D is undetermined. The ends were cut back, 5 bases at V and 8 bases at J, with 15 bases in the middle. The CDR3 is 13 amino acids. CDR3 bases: TGTGCCAGCAGTCCGTCAGTGGAATGGGGCTACACCTTC. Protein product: CASSPSVEWGYTF.

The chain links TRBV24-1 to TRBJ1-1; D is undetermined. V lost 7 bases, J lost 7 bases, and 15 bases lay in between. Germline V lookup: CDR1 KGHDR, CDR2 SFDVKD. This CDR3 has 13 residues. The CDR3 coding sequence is TGTGCCACCAGGGCCCCGGGTCGAGGTGAAGCTTTCTTT. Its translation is CATRAPGRGEAFF.

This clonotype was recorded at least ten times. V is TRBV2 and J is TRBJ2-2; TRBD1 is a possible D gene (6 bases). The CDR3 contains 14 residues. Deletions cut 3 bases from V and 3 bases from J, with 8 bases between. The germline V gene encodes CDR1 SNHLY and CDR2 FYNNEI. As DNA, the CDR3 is TGTGCCAGCAGTGATAGGGGGTACACCGGGGAGCTGTTTTTT. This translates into CASSDRGYTGELFF.

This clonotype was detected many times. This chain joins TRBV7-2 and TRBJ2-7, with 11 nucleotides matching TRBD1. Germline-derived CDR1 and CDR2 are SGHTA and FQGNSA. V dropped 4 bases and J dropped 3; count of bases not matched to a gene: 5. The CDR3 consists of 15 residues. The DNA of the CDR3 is TGTGCCAGCAGCTCAACCGGGACAGGGGGCTACGAGCAGTACTTC. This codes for CASSSTGTGGYEQYF.

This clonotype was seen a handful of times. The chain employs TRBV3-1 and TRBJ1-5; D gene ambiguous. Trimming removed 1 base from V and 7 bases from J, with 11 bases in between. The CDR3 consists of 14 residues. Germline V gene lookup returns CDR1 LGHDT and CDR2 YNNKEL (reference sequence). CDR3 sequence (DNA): TGTGCCAGCAGCCAAGCGTGGGGTGAACAGCCCCAGCATTTT. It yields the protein CASSQAWGEQPQHF.

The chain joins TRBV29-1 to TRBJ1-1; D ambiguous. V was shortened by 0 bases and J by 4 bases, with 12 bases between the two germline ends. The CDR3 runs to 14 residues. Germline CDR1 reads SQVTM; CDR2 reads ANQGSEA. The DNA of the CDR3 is TGCAGCGTTGAAGATCGGTCTAGGAGCACTGAAGCTTTCTTT. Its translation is CSVEDRSRSTEAFF.